This note documents a single T cell receptor beta chain sequence. Its antigen remains unknown. Trimming took off 6 bases at V and 9 bases at J, with 11 bases between the two ends. The germline V gene encodes CDR1 SNHLY and CDR2 FYNNEI. The CDR3 is made up of 11 amino acids. This sample stems from a study of PD-1 blockade in classical Hodgkin lymphoma. Broader study findings: TCR diversity in CD4+, not CD8+, cells rose significantly by C4D1. Complete responders possessed baseline diversity comparable to newly diagnosed patients. Exclusion applied to patients who initiated nivolumab less than 1 year following ASCT. Newly diagnosed patients reportedly had lower baseline TCR diversity than healthy donors.

Time point meaning: cycle 4 day 1 (C4D1), after more than five weeks of nivolumab. Brentuximab vedotin exposure varied among the patients, all of whom had relapsed after autologous stem cell transplantation. The protocol was immunoSEQ multiplex PCR, while the TCRdb copy is restricted to in-frame clones and leaves out a portion. The sample consists of about 20,000 clones, roughly three quarters of them appearing once. This chain links TRBV2 with TRBJ2-5; D remains ambiguous. Here the sequenced sample was peripheral blood mononuclear cells (PBMCs), taken before the fourth cycle of nivolumab. This TCR derives from a human donor with classical Hodgkin lymphoma. CDR3 coding DNA: TGTGCCAGCAGGGCTCGGGTGGCCCAGTACTTC. Encoded protein: CASRARVAQYF. The entire variable domain, with the rest obtained from reference TRBV2 and TRBJ2-5, is as follows: EPEVTQTPSHQVTQMGQEVILRCVPISNHLYFYWYRQILGQKVEFLVSFYNNEISEKSEIFDDQFSVERPDGSNFTLKIRSTKLEDSAMYFCASRARVAQYFGPGTRLLVL.